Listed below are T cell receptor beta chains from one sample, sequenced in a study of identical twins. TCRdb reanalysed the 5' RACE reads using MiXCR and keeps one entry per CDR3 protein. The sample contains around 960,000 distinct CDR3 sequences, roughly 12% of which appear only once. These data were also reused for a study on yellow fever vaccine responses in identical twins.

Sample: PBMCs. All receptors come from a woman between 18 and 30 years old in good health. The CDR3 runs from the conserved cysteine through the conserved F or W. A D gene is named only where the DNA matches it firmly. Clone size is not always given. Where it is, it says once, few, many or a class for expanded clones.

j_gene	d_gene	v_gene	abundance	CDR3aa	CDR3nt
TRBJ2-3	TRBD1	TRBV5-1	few	CASSGGWTGETDTQYF	TGCGCCAGCAGCGGAGGGTGGACAGGGGAAACAGATACGCAGTATTTT
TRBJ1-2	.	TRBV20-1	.	CSASIEGNYGYTF	TGCAGTGCTAGTATCGAGGGGAACTATGGCTACACCTTC
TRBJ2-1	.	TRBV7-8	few	CASSPRRVGIDYNEQFF	TGTGCCAGCAGCCCGCGACGTGTGGGGATTGACTACAATGAGCAGTTCTTC
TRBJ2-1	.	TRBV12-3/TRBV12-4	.	CASSLEASTSNEQFF	TGTGCCAGCAGTTTAGAGGCTAGCACCAGCAATGAGCAGTTCTTC
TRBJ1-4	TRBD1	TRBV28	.	CASSPPIPTGLSGATNEKLFF	TGTGCCAGCAGTCCACCAATCCCGACAGGGCTCAGTGGGGCAACTAATGAAAAACTGTTTTTT
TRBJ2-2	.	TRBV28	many	CASSFKNTGELFF	TGTGCCAGCAGTTTTAAGAACACCGGGGAGCTGTTTTTT
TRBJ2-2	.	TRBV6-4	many	CASSWTSNTGELFF	TGTGCCAGCAGTTGGACATCGAACACCGGGGAGCTGTTTTTT
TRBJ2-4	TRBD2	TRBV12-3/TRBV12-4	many	CASSQRGGGRNIQYF	TGTGCCAGCAGCCAGCGGGGGGGAGGTCGGAACATTCAGTACTTC
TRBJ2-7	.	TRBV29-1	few	CSVAGDTTTSYEQYF	TGCAGCGTTGCCGGGGACACCACAACATCCTACGAGCAGTACTTC
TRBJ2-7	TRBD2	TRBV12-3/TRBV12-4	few	CASSLGTRTSFTYEQYF	TGTGCCAGCAGTTTAGGGACGAGGACTAGCTTCACCTACGAGCAGTACTTC
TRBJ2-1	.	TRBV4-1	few	CASSHSWTSNEQFF	TGCGCCAGCAGCCATTCCTGGACCAGCAATGAGCAGTTCTTC
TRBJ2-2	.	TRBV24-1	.	CATSDLQWDSKGAPGELFF	TGTGCCACCAGTGATTTGCAATGGGACTCCAAAGGGGCCCCCGGGGAGCTGTTTTTT
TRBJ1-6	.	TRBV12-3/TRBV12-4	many	CASSLSGTPNSPLHF	TGTGCCAGCAGTTTATCGGGAACGCCTAATTCACCCCTCCACTTT
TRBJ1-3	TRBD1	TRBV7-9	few	CASSGQGASGNTIYF	TGTGCCAGCAGCGGACAGGGGGCGTCTGGAAACACCATATATTTT
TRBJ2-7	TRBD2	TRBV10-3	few	CAIKTSGRDEQYF	TGTGCCATCAAGACTAGCGGGAGAGACGAGCAGTACTTC
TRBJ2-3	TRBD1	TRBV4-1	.	CASSQEDRGWTDTQYF	TGCGCCAGCAGCCAAGAAGACAGGGGGTGGACAGATACGCAGTATTTT
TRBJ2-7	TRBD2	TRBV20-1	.	CSANRPGLPYEQYF	TGCAGTGCTAACCGACCGGGACTACCTTACGAGCAGTACTTC
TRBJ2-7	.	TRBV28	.	CASSFGGIRYEQYF	TGTGCCAGCAGTTTTGGCGGGATACGGTACGAGCAGTACTTC
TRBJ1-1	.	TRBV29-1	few	CSAWVVANTEAFF	TGCAGCGCCTGGGTCGTAGCGAACACTGAAGCTTTCTTT
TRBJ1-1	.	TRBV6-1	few	CASSEWEGSTEAFF	TGTGCCAGCAGTGAATGGGAGGGTAGCACTGAAGCTTTCTTT
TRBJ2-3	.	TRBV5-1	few	CASERGDTQYF	TGCGCCAGCGAAAGGGGGGATACGCAGTATTTT
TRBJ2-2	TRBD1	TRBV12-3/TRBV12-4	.	CASTVGTGDTGELFF	TGTGCCAGCACCGTCGGGACAGGGGACACCGGGGAGCTGTTTTTT
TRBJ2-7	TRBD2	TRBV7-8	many	CASSPLAGEIYEQYF	TGTGCCAGCAGCCCTTTAGCGGGAGAAATCTACGAGCAGTACTTC
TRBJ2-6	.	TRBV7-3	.	CASSLERSGANVLTF	TGTGCCAGCAGCTTAGAACGCTCTGGGGCCAACGTCCTGACTTTC
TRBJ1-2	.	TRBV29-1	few	CSVDVSRNYGYTF	TGCAGCGTTGATGTTAGCAGAAACTATGGCTACACCTTC
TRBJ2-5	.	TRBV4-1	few	CASSQIGEKETQYF	TGCGCCAGCAGCCAAATCGGGGAAAAAGAGACCCAGTACTTC
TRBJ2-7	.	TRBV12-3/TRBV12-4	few	CASSTGRFSSAGEQYF	TGTGCCAGCAGTACTGGACGGTTCTCATCAGCGGGCGAGCAGTACTTC
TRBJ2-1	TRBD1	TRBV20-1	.	CSVLGEGAYEQFF	TGCAGTGTGCTGGGTGAGGGGGCCTATGAGCAGTTCTTC
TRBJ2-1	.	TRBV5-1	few	CASQGDYLYNEQFF	TGCGCCAGTCAGGGGGACTACTTATACAATGAGCAGTTCTTC
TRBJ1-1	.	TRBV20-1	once	CSARDREAGNTEAFF	TGCAGTGCTAGAGATCGCGAGGCGGGGAACACTGAAGCTTTCTTT
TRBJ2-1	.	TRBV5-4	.	CASSFGTLNEQFF	TGTGCCAGCAGCTTCGGGACCCTCAATGAGCAGTTCTTC
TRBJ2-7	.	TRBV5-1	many	CASSLEAGSSYEQYF	TGCGCCAGCAGCTTGGAGGCTGGGTCGTCCTACGAGCAGTACTTC
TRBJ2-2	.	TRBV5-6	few	CASTYRDKNTGELFF	TGTGCCAGCACCTATCGGGACAAGAACACCGGGGAGCTGTTTTTT
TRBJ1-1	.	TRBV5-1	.	CASSPAGGQADTEAFF	TGCGCCAGCAGCCCGGCGGGTGGGCAGGCGGACACTGAAGCTTTCTTT
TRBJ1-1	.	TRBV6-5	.	CASSYSQGITEAFF	TGTGCCAGCAGTTACTCCCAGGGGATCACTGAAGCTTTCTTT
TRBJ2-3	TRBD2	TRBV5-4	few	CASSSGTRGADTQYF	TGTGCCAGCAGCTCCGGGACCCGGGGGGCAGATACGCAGTATTTT
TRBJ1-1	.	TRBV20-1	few	CSARDQWTSEAFF	TGCAGTGCTAGAGATCAATGGACGAGTGAAGCTTTCTTT
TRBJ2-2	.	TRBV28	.	CASSFPARAGELFF	TGTGCCAGCAGTTTTCCTGCCCGCGCCGGGGAGCTGTTTTTT
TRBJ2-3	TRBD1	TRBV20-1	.	CSAMDRVVDTQYF	TGCAGTGCTATGGACAGGGTTGTAGATACGCAGTATTTT
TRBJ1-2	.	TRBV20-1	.	CSAPPRGGAGYTF	TGCAGTGCTCCCCCGAGGGGAGGGGCTGGCTACACCTTC
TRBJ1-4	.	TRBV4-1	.	CASSQDSGNEKLFF	TGCGCCAGCAGCCAAGATTCGGGGAATGAAAAACTGTTTTTT
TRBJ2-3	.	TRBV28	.	CASTPIKRTDTQYF	TGTGCTAGCACCCCCATTAAGCGCACAGATACGCAGTATTTT
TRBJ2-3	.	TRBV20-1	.	CSFRAGDTQYF	TGCAGTTTTCGAGCCGGAGATACGCAGTATTTT
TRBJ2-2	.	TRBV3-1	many	CASSQNYQGIGELFF	TGTGCCAGCAGCCAGAATTATCAGGGTATCGGGGAGCTGTTTTTT
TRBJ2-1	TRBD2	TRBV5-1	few	CASRGGGPWNEQFF	TGCGCCAGCAGGGGGGGAGGGCCGTGGAATGAGCAGTTCTTC